This T cell receptor (beta chain) came from a study of response to subunit inactivated influenza vaccine. With 6 bases clipped from V and 8 bases from J, the junction kept 11 bases outside the gene matches. The germline V gene encodes CDR1 DFQATT and CDR2 SNEGSKA (reference sequence). The CDR3 spans 15 residues. A single record per CDR3 protein comes from TCRdb applying MiXCR to the RT-PCR reads. This sample yields 500,000 to 550,000 distinct CDR3 sequences, of which under 9% are seen a single time; 10% to 15% belongs to the top ten. The V and J genes are TRBV20-1 and TRBJ2-4, with 12 bases fitting TRBD2. This specimen consisted of PBMCs from blood, obtained around 2 years after vaccination. The TCR comes from a man between 50 and 69 years old who received an inactivated influenza vaccine. CDR3 in amino acids: CSATNLAGGRDIQYF. CDR3 nucleotide sequence: TGCAGTGCAACCAACCTAGCGGGAGGGCGGGACATTCAGTACTTC.